This T cell receptor beta chain derives from a study of OX40 agonist ivuxolimab in advanced cancers. In the study overall: An agonistic anti-OX40 (CD134) antibody, ivuxolimab, was used to treat the patients.

Systemic immunosuppression or autoimmune disease history was grounds to exclude patients. Overall study findings and caveats: By week 6 at 0.1 to 3.0 mg/kg, blood CD4+ and CD8+ T cells had expanded clonally.

Regarding this clone: What it binds is unknown.

CDR1 is SGHTA and CDR2 is FQGNSA in the germline V gene. V lost 3 bases to trimming and J lost 0 bases, with 6 bases between them. This CDR3 contains 14 residues. Method: immunoSEQ multiplex PCR; TCRdb's copy keeps in-frame clones and lacks some. The sample consists of fewer than 80,000 clones, 85% of them appearing once. The sequence came from an adult with an advanced solid tumor such as melanoma, head and neck, liver or kidney cancer. V is TRBV7-2 and J is TRBJ1-5; a possible D gene is TRBD1 (5 bases). Here the sequenced sample was CD4+ or CD8+ T cells sorted from blood, taken in a trial of the OX40 agonist ivuxolimab. The CDR3 coding sequence is TGTGCCAGCAGCTTCGACAGTAGCAATCAGCCCCAGCATTTT. Translating it yields CASSFDSSNQPQHF.